This T cell receptor (beta chain) was documented in a study of blood T cell repertoires in COVID-19. The table came from immunoSEQ multiplex PCR; TCRdb's copy has only in-frame clones and leaves some out. The sample lists hundreds of thousands of clones; 80% to 90% were seen once. Losses at the gene ends were 3 bases for V and 4 bases for J; bases not matched to a gene: 4. The CDR3 is 16 residues long. Per germline, CDR1 SGHTA and CDR2 FQGNSA. This clonotype was obtained from a middle-aged woman with active or convalescent COVID-19. Sequencing was carried out using peripheral blood. V gene TRBV7-2 combines with J gene TRBJ2-3; 13 positions match TRBD2. The CDR3 is CASSFTSGGAPDTQYF. The CDR3 DNA follows: TGTGCCAGCAGCTTCACTAGCGGGGGGGCCCCAGATACGCAGTATTTT.